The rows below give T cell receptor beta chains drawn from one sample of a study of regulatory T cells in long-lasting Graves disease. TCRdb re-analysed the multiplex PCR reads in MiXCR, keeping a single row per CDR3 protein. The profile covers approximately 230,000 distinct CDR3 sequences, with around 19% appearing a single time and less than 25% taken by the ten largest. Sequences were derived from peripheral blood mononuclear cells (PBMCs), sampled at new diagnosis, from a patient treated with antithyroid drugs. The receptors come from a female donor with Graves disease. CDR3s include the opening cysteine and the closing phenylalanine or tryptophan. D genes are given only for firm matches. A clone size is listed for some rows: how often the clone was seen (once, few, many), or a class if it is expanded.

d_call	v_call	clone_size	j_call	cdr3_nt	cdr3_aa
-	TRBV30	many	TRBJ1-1	TGTGCCTGGAGTGTGGGGGCGGGTGAAGCTTTCTTT	CAWSVGAGEAFF
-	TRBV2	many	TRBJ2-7	TGTGCCAGCAGTGAAGGTGGGCTCCTTACCTACGAGCAGTACTTC	CASSEGGLLTYEQYF
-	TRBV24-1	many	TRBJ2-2	TGTGCCACCAAAGCGACAGGATCCACCGGGGAGCTGTTTTTT	CATKATGSTGELFF
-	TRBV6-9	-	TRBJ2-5	TGTGCCAGCAGTTACTCCCCGTACCAAGAGACCCAGTACTTC	CASSYSPYQETQYF
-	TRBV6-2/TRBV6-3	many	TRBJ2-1	TGTGCCAGCAGTGCGCGCGGCTCCTACAATGAGCAGTTCTTC	CASSARGSYNEQFF
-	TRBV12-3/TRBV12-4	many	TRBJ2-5	TGTGCCAGCAGTCGTATCGGACTGCAAGAGACCCAGTACTTC	CASSRIGLQETQYF
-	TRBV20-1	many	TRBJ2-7	TGCAGTGCTAGAAGACTTGGGGAAGCCGAGCAGTACTTC	CSARRLGEAEQYF
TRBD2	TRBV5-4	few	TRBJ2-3	TGTGCCAGCAGCTTGGGACTAGCGAGGACAGATACGCAGTATTTT	CASSLGLARTDTQYF
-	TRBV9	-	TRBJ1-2	TGTGCCAGCAGCGTTTGGACAGATGCCTGTGGCTACACCTTC	CASSVWTDACGYTF
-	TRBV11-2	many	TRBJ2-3	TGTGCCAGCAGCTTAGATCTAACGGACTCCCCCGCTACGCAGTATTTT	CASSLDLTDSPATQYF
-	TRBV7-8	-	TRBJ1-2	TGTGCCAGCAGCCCTGGGGGGGCAAGTGGCTACACCTTC	CASSPGGASGYTF
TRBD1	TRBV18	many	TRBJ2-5	TGTGCCAGCTCACCTAAGACAGGGTCATGGGAGACCCAGTACTTC	CASSPKTGSWETQYF
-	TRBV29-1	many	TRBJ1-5	TGCAGCGCTCAGGAGGACGGGAATCAGCCCCAGCATTTT	CSAQEDGNQPQHF
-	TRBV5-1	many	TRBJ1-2	TGCGCCAGCAGCGGAAGCGGAGTTCCCCCGACGGACTATGGCTACACCTTC	CASSGSGVPPTDYGYTF
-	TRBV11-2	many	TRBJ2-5	TGTGCCAGCAGCTTAGGGACGGGGACGGTGGCCCAGTACTTC	CASSLGTGTVAQYF
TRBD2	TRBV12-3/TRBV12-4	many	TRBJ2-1	TGTGCCAGGTCGTTAGCGGGAGGGCCCAATGAGCAGTTCTTC	CARSLAGGPNEQFF
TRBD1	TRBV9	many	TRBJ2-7	TGTGCCAGCAGCCCCCGGACAGGGTCCGAGCAGTACTTC	CASSPRTGSEQYF
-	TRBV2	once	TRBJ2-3	TGTGCCAGCAGTCTTTGGACAGGAAGGGGGGAAGATACGCAGTATTTT	CASSLWTGRGEDTQYF
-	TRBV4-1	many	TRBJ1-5	TGCGCCAGCAGCCATGCTTGGGGATTCGAGCCCCAGCATTTT	CASSHAWGFEPQHF
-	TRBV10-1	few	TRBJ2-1	TGCGCCAGCAGCGAGCGACAGATGGGGAACATTCAGTTCTTC	CASSERQMGNIQFF